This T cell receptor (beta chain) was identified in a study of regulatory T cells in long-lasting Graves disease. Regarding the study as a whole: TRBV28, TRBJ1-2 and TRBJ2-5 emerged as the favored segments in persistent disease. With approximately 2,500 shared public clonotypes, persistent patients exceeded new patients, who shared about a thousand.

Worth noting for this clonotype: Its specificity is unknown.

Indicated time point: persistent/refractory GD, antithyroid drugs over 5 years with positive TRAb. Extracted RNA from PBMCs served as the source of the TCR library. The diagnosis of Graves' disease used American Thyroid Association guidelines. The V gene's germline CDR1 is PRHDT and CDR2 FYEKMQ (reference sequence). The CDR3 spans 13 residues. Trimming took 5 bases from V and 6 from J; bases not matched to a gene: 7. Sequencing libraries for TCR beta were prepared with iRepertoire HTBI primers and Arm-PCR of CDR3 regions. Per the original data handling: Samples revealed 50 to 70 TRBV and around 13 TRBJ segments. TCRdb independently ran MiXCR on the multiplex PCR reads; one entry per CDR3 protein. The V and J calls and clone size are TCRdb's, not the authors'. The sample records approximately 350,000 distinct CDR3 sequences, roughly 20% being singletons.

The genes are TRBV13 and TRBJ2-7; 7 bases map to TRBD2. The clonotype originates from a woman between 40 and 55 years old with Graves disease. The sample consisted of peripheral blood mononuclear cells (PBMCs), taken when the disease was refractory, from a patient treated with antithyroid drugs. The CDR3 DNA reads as TGTGCCAGCAGCCTCCTCTCGGGAGGCGAGCAGTACTTC. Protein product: CASSLLSGGEQYF.